The present entry profiles one TCR beta chain with its context. Its cognate antigen is unknown. These data come from a study of post-analysis software for immune sequencing data. Overall study results and limits: Four to six TRBV segments, including TRBV5-6, TRBV5-1 and TRBV20-1, were more frequent in patients than controls.

Trimming pared 0 bases from V and 2 bases from J, leaving 12 bases between. The CDR3 is 16 residues long. Germline V gene data show CDR1 as SGHDT and CDR2 as YYEEEE. Presence of unique molecular identifiers characterized the TCR beta cDNA libraries. MiXCR, applied by TCRdb to the PCR reads, yields one record per CDR3 protein. This sample has hundreds of thousands of distinct CDR3 sequences, with more than 50% found just once. Material: blood. The receptor comes from a girl aged 2 to 9 with multiple sclerosis. The chain recombines TRBV5-6 with TRBJ2-4; D may be TRBD2 (6 bases). CDR3 protein: CASSLAGGIPKNIQYF. The CDR3 DNA reads TGTGCCAGCAGCTTGGCCGGAGGGATCCCCAAAAACATTCAGTACTTC.